The rows below give T cell receptor beta chains drawn from one sample of a study of T cell responses to AZD1222 COVID-19 vaccine. Clones were sequenced by immunoSEQ multiplex PCR, and TCRdb holds only the in-frame ones, with some missing. The data contain roughly 180,000 clones, roughly 94% of them singletons. Sequencing used peripheral blood, obtained on day 0 of AZD1222 vaccination. The receptors come from an adult in good health. CDR3s include the opening cysteine and the closing phenylalanine or tryptophan. The order of the fields is D gene, V gene, J gene, clone size, CDR3 DNA, CDR3 protein. A D gene is named only where the DNA matches it firmly. The size of a clone is reported for some rows only, either as once, few or many, or as a class for expanded clones.

.	TRBV2	TRBJ2-7	.	TGTGCCAGCACCCTGACGGGCGGACGGTCCTACGAGCAGTACTTC	CASTLTGGRSYEQYF
TRBD2	TRBV2	TRBJ2-2	once	TGTGCCAGCATCGGCGGGAGAGTAAACACCGGGGAGCTGTTTTTT	CASIGGRVNTGELFF
TRBD1	TRBV18	TRBJ2-7	.	TGTGCCAGCTCACCTAGACAGGGGCAATACGAGCAGTACTTC	CASSPRQGQYEQYF
TRBD1	TRBV28	TRBJ1-5	.	TGTGCCAGCAGTCTTGTAGGGGGCGAACTTAGCAATCAGCCCCAGCATTTT	CASSLVGGELSNQPQHF
TRBD1	TRBV5-1	TRBJ1-3	.	TGCGCCAGCACCCTGACAGGGGAAGGTGGAAACACCATATATTTT	CASTLTGEGGNTIYF
.	TRBV5-1	TRBJ1-1	.	TGCGCCAGCAGCTTGGAACCCGACGGGGCATGGACTGAAGCTTTCTTT	CASSLEPDGAWTEAFF
TRBD1	TRBV9	TRBJ2-3	.	TGTGCCAGCGCGAGTTCGGGACAGGGGGCAGATACGCAGTATTTT	CASASSGQGADTQYF
.	TRBV7-3	TRBJ2-7	once	TGTGCCAGCAGCTTATCAGGTGGTAGGGGATCGGTCTACGAGCAGTACTTC	CASSLSGGRGSVYEQYF
TRBD2	TRBV18	TRBJ2-3	.	TGTGCCAGCACCCCACTAGCGGGAGTTACAGATACGCAGTATTTT	CASTPLAGVTDTQYF
TRBD1	TRBV6-6	TRBJ1-6	.	TGTGCCAGCAGTCTTCGGACAGGGGACTTGAATAATTCACCCCTCCACTTT	CASSLRTGDLNNSPLHF
TRBD1	TRBV27	TRBJ2-7	.	TGTGCCAGCAGCTCGATGGACAGGAGCCTAAGAGAGGAGCAGTACTTC	CASSSMDRSLREEQYF
TRBD2	TRBV29-1	TRBJ2-7	.	TGCAGCGTTGATACTAGCGGCTACGAGCAGTACTTC	CSVDTSGYEQYF
.	TRBV27	TRBJ1-6	.	TGTGCCAGCCGACGGGGGGATAGTTCACCCCTCCACTTT	CASRRGDSSPLHF
.	TRBV10-2	TRBJ1-1	.	TGCGCCAGCGGGGGGCTATTCACTGAAGCTTTCTTT	CASGGLFTEAFF
.	TRBV2	TRBJ2-1	.	TGTGCCAGCCAAGAGGGTGTTACCTACAATGAGCAGTTCTTC	CASQEGVTYNEQFF
TRBD2	TRBV27	TRBJ2-7	.	TGTGCCAGCGGCCCAGCGGGAGCCTCCGAGCAGTACTTC	CASGPAGASEQYF
.	TRBV29-1	TRBJ1-5	.	TGCAGCGTTGCTATAGGGGATCAGCCCCAGCATTTT	CSVAIGDQPQHF
.	TRBV24-1	TRBJ2-3	.	TGTGCCACCAGTGCTGAGGGGGGCACAGATACGCAGTATTTT	CATSAEGGTDTQYF
.	TRBV5-8	TRBJ1-2	.	TGTGCCAGCAGCTTGGGACAGGAGCTCATCTTCAACTATGGCTACACCTTC	CASSLGQELIFNYGYTF
TRBD2	TRBV10-1	TRBJ2-1	.	TGCGCCAGCAGTGAGTCCGGACTAGCGGGTGCTCTTTGGGGGTACAATGAGCAGTTCTTC	CASSESGLAGALWGYNEQFF
TRBD2	TRBV7-8	TRBJ2-7	.	TGTGCCAGCAGCTTACTCGGTCCGGGGGGAGGGAAGGACGAGCAGTACTTC	CASSLLGPGGGKDEQYF
.	TRBV6-5	TRBJ1-2	.	TGTGCCAGCCGGGACTCTAACTATGGCTACACCTTC	CASRDSNYGYTF
.	TRBV5-1	TRBJ2-2	.	TGCGCCAGCTCCATCACTCCAGGGGGGTCCGGGGAGCTGTTTTTT	CASSITPGGSGELFF
TRBD1	TRBV6-1	TRBJ1-5	.	TGTGCCAGCAGTGAAGCCCACAGGGGTCAGCCCCAGCATTTT	CASSEAHRGQPQHF
TRBD2	TRBV5-5	TRBJ2-1	.	TGTGCCAGCAGCTCCCTCCGCGGGAGGGAGTCCTACAATGAGCAGTTCTTC	CASSSLRGRESYNEQFF
TRBD2	TRBV5-1	TRBJ2-1	.	TGCGCCAGCAGCTTAACTAGCGGGATGGGTGAGCAGTTCTTC	CASSLTSGMGEQFF
.	TRBV3-1/TRBV3-2	TRBJ1-1	.	TGTGCCAGCAGCCCCTACGGGTTGAACACTGAAGCTTTCTTT	CASSPYGLNTEAFF
.	TRBV30	TRBJ2-7	.	TGTGCCTGGAGCCCAATGAGTTACGAGCAGTACTTC	CAWSPMSYEQYF
.	TRBV20-1	TRBJ1-1	.	TGCAGTGCGGAAACCGGGGAAGAAGCTTTCTTT	CSAETGEEAFF
TRBD1	TRBV5-6	TRBJ1-3	.	TGTGCCAGCAGCAAGACAGGGGCTAAGGCAGGAAACACCATATATTTT	CASSKTGAKAGNTIYF
.	TRBV5-4	TRBJ2-7	.	TGTGCCAGCAGCTTGGGCACCTACGAGCAGTACTTC	CASSLGTYEQYF
.	TRBV29-1	TRBJ1-3	.	TGCAGCGTTGAACGCAGGGACTCTGGAAACACCATATATTTT	CSVERRDSGNTIYF
.	TRBV28	TRBJ1-1	.	TGTGCCAGCAGCCCCGGGCCCCTTGAAGCTTTCTTT	CASSPGPLEAFF